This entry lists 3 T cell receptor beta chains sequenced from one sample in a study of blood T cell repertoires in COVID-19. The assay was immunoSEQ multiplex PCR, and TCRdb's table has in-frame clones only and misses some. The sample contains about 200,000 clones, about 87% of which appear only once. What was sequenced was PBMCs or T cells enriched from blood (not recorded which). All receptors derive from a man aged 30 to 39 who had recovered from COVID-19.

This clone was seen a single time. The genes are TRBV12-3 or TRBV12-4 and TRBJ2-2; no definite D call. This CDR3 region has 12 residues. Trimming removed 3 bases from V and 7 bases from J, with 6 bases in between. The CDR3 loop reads CASSFSVGELFF. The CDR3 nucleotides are TGTGCCAGCAGTTTCTCGGTCGGGGAGCTGTTTTTT.

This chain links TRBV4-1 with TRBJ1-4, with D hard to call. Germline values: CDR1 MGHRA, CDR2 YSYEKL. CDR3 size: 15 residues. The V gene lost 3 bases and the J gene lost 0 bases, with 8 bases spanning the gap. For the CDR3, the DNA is TGCGCCAGCAGCCAGTTATATGCAACTAATGAAAAACTGTTTTTT. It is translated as CASSQLYATNEKLFF.

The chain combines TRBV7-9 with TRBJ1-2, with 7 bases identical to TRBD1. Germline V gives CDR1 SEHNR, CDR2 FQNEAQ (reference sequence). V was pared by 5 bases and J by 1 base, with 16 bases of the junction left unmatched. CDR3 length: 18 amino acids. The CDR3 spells CASSEHRDRRQINYGYTF. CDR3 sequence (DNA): TGTGCCAGCAGCGAGCATCGGGACAGACGACAGATTAACTATGGCTACACCTTC.